The next 30 T cell receptor beta chains were all read from a single sample in a study of T cell responses to AZD1222 COVID-19 vaccine. TCRdb's table, derived via immunoSEQ multiplex PCR, lists solely in-frame clones and lacks some. The table has around 63,000 clones, 85% seen once. The sequencing here drew on peripheral blood, taken on day 0 of AZD1222 vaccination. The receptor source for this set is an adult in good health.

This clone appeared once. The rearrangement uses TRBV27 and TRBJ1-4; D is possibly TRBD1 (6 bases). With 2 bases removed from V and 7 bases from J, the gap between germline ends came to 17 bases. CDR1 and CDR2 from the germline V gene are MNHEY and SMNVEV (reference sequence). This CDR3 has 16 residues. CDR3 amino acids: CASSLLLGGRGEKLFF. CDR3 DNA sequence: TGTGCCAGCAGTTTACTCCTGGGGGGCCGTGGTGAAAAACTGTTTTTT.

V is TRBV5-6 and J is TRBJ2-5; 11 bases are shared with TRBD2. The CDR3 has 16 amino acids. The germline CDR1 and CDR2 sequences are SGHDT and YYEEEE. After removal of 0 bases from V and 1 base from J, the junction contained 2 bases not matched to a gene. The DNA of the CDR3 is TGTGCCAGCAGCTTGGTCGGACTAGCGGGCCAAGAGACCCAGTACTTC. This gives the protein CASSLVGLAGQETQYF. Full variable domain (outside the CDR3, taken from reference TRBV5-6 and TRBJ2-5): DAGVTQSPTHLIKTRGQQVTLRCSPKSGHDTVSWYQQALGQGPQFIFQYYEEEERQRGNFPDRFSGHQFPNYSSELNVNALLLGDSALYLCASSLVGLAGQETQYFGPGTRLLVL.

The V and J genes are TRBV3-1 (or the pseudogene TRBV3-2) and TRBJ1-1; the D is unclear. The germline V gene has CDR1 LGHDT and CDR2 YNNKEL (reference sequence). The CDR3 loop spans 15 amino acids. V was clipped by 3 bases and J by 10 bases, with 21 bases between them. This CDR3 is CASSQQGSRPLRAFF. The CDR3 DNA sequence: TGTGCCAGCAGCCAGCAAGGGTCTCGCCCCCTGAGAGCTTTCTTT.

V usage is TRBV7-2 and J usage is TRBJ2-5, with D possibly being TRBD2 (5 bases). This CDR3 comprises 15 residues. CDR1 is SGHTA, CDR2 FQGNSA, per germline. Deletions cut 4 bases from V and 4 bases from J, with 16 bases between. CDR3 coding DNA: TGTGCCAGCAGCTCCCGGACTCGGCCGGGAGAGACCCAGTACTTC. Protein sequence: CASSSRTRPGETQYF.

V and J are TRBV7-8 and TRBJ1-6, with D unresolved. CDR1 and CDR2 from the germline V gene are SGHVS and FQNEAQ. CDR3 length: 13 residues. The V gene lost 6 bases and the J gene lost 6 bases, with 9 bases spanning the gap. The CDR3 region is CASSPDSNSPLHF. The CDR3 nucleotides read TGTGCCAGCAGTCCCGATAGTAATTCACCCCTCCACTTT.

V usage is TRBV10-3 and J usage is TRBJ1-1, with 7 bases fitting TRBD1. Germline CDR1 ENHRY, CDR2 SYGVKD. V was pared by 6 bases and J by 6 bases, with 7 bases of the junction left unmatched. The CDR3 is made up of 13 amino acids. For the CDR3, the DNA is TGTGCCATCAGGACAGGGTATGCCGCTGAAGCTTTCTTT. It encodes CAIRTGYAAEAFF.

V usage is TRBV5-5 and J usage is TRBJ2-7, with 9 bases matching TRBD1. Trimming took 3 bases from V and 4 from J; bases not matched to a gene: 5. Germline CDR1 is SGHKS and CDR2 is YYEKEE (reference sequence). The CDR3 is 14 amino acids. The CDR3 nucleotides are TGTGCCAGCAGCTCCCGGGACAGGGCGTACGAGCAGTACTTC. Translation gives CASSSRDRAYEQYF. Full variable domain (remainder filled in from reference TRBV5-5 and TRBJ2-7): DAGVTQSPTHLIKTRGQQVTLRCSPISGHKSVSWYQQVLGQGPQFIFQYYEKEERGRGNFPDRFSARQFPNYSSELNVNALLLGDSALYLCASSSRDRAYEQYFGPGTRLTVT.

This clone occurred a few times. The chain recombines TRBV3-1 (or the pseudogene TRBV3-2) with TRBJ1-6; D not certain. CDR3 length: 17 residues. V was shortened by 6 bases and J by 0 bases, with 15 bases between the two germline ends. Germline V gives CDR1 LGHDT, CDR2 YNNKEL (reference sequence). CDR3 sequence reads: CASSRLAASSYNSPLHF. CDR3 nucleotide sequence: TGTGCCAGCAGTCGTTTGGCTGCGAGCTCCTATAATTCACCCCTCCACTTT.

J is TRBJ2-5 and V is TRBV15, with TRBD1 identical over 10 bases. CDR3 length: 16 amino acids. Germline trimming cut 0 bases from V and 3 bases from J; bases unmatched to any gene: 4. Germline values: CDR1 LNHNV, CDR2 YYDKDF (reference sequence). The CDR3 spells CATSRDRGQGEETQYF. CDR3 DNA: TGTGCCACCAGCAGAGATAGAGGACAGGGGGAAGAGACCCAGTACTTC.

This chain uses TRBV2 with TRBJ2-2; D perhaps matches TRBD1 (6 bases). Germline CDR1 reads SNHLY; CDR2 reads FYNNEI. Trimming pared 6 bases from V and 5 bases from J, leaving 13 bases between. This CDR3 region has 14 residues. CDR3 nucleotides: TGTGCCAGCAGGGGCAGGGGAAGGACCGGGGAGCTGTTTTTT. Amino acids: CASRGRGRTGELFF.

This rearrangement joins TRBV5-6 to TRBJ1-4, with a tentative D call TRBD1 (6 bases). V was pared by 2 bases and J by 1 base, with 12 bases between. This CDR3 has 16 amino acids. The germline V gene has CDR1 SGHDT and CDR2 YYEEEE. CDR3 sequence (DNA): TGTGCCAGCAGCTTACTACAGGGAGGAACTAATGAAAAACTGTTTTTT. Translation: CASSLLQGGTNEKLFF.

The rearrangement uses TRBV19 and TRBJ2-2; weak D call: TRBD2 (5 bases). Looked up from germline, CDR1 is LNHDA and CDR2 is SQIVND (reference sequence). This CDR3 comprises 14 residues. V lost 1 base and J 4 bases, leaving 7 bases between the germline ends. Here the CDR3 reads CASSIVGSTGELFF. DNA for the CDR3: TGTGCCAGTAGTATAGTTGGGAGCACCGGGGAGCTGTTTTTT.

This rearrangement joins TRBV30 to TRBJ2-1, with D tentatively TRBD2 (5 bases). The CDR3 runs to 13 residues. The germline gives CDR1 GTSNPN, CDR2 SVGIG (reference sequence). Trimming left V 5 bases short and J 5 bases short, with 13 bases between. In DNA, the CDR3 is TGTGCCTGGGCAACCGGGAACGACAATGAGCAGTTCTTC. Protein: CAWATGNDNEQFF.

The rearrangement joins TRBV15 to TRBJ2-3; 7 bases match TRBD1. Germline V gene lookup returns CDR1 LNHNV and CDR2 YYDKDF (reference sequence). CDR3 length: 15 residues. V lost 5 bases to trimming and J lost 0 bases; unmatched junction nucleotides: 5. CDR3 in DNA: TGTGCCACCAGCCTGGGCAGGGGGAGCACAGATACGCAGTATTTT. Amino acids: CATSLGRGSTDTQYF.

The sample holds one count of this clone. The J gene is TRBJ2-2, the V gene TRBV9; TRBD2 is a possible D gene (6 bases). The CDR3 sequence is 17 residues long. Germline CDR1 SGDLS, CDR2 YYNGEE. V shed 6 bases and J shed 1 base, with 19 bases lying between them. CDR3 protein: CASTRQGLALNTGELFF. The DNA of the CDR3 is TGTGCCAGCACCCGTCAAGGGCTAGCGCTGAACACCGGGGAGCTGTTTTTT.

The chain employs TRBV19 and TRBJ2-6; tentative D call: TRBD1 (6 bases). The germline V gene encodes CDR1 LNHDA and CDR2 SQIVND (reference sequence). The V end was cut by 6 bases, the J end by 0 bases, with 12 bases between. This CDR3 comprises 16 residues. CDR3 nucleotide sequence: TGTGCCAGTAGCCGGGGACACACCTCTGGGGCCAACGTCCTGACTTTC. Its protein product is CASSRGHTSGANVLTF. The full variable domain, in which reference TRBV19 and TRBJ2-6 provide the parts outside the CDR3, is DGGITQSPKYLFRKEGQNVTLSCEQNLNHDAMYWYRQDPGQGLRLIYYSQIVNDFQKGDIAEGYSVSREKKESFPLTVTSAQKNPTAFYLCASSRGHTSGANVLTFGAGSRLTVL.

V and J are TRBV9 and TRBJ1-5, with D uncertain. V was clipped by 0 bases and J by 3 bases, with 7 bases between them. The CDR3 covers 14 residues. The germline V gene has CDR1 SGDLS and CDR2 YYNGEE. The CDR3 region has the DNA TGTGCCAGCAGCGTAGGTATGGACAATCAGCCCCAGCATTTT. Amino acids: CASSVGMDNQPQHF.

The V gene is TRBV5-1, the J gene TRBJ1-3, with D unclear. The CDR3 runs 15 residues. V was clipped by 0 bases and J by 0 bases, with 7 bases between them. Germline CDR1 and CDR2: SGHRS and YFSETQ. CDR3 in DNA: TGCGCCAGCAGCTTGGTTCCGGTCTCTGGAAACACCATATATTTT. This translates into CASSLVPVSGNTIYF.

V and J are TRBV24-1 and TRBJ2-1, with 9 bases lining up with TRBD1. The germline CDR1 and CDR2 sequences are KGHDR and SFDVKD. The CDR3 runs 20 residues. V was pared by 4 bases and J by 0 bases, with 15 bases of the junction left unmatched. The CDR3 sequence: CATSDPTGQGFFRSYNEQFF. CDR3 bases: TGTGCCACCAGTGACCCGACGGGACAGGGTTTTTTTCGCTCCTACAATGAGCAGTTCTTC.

The chain uses TRBV18 and TRBJ1-5; maybe TRBD1 (5 bases). CDR3 length: 16 amino acids. CDR1 is KGHSH and CDR2 is LQKENI in the germline V gene. V lost 5 bases and J 1 base, leaving 15 bases between the germline ends. The CDR3 reads CASSNAGGVSNQPQHF. The CDR3 DNA reads as TGTGCCAGCTCAAACGCGGGGGGGGTCAGCAATCAGCCCCAGCATTTT. The variable domain in full, completed from reference TRBV18 and TRBJ1-5, reads NAGVMQNPRHLVRRRGQEARLRCSPMKGHSHVYWYRQLPEEGLKFMVYLQKENIIDESGMPKERFSAEFPKEGPSILRIQQVVRGDSAAYFCASSNAGGVSNQPQHFGDGTRLSIL.

CDR3 in DNA: TGTGCCAGCAGCCTGACAGGGGACACTGAAGCTTTCTTT. This encodes CASSLTGDTEAFF. This chain links TRBV11-1 with TRBJ1-1; 8 bases agree with TRBD1. Germline trimming cut 5 bases from V and 3 bases from J; bases unmatched to any gene: 2. The CDR3 consists of 13 residues. Germline-derived CDR1 and CDR2 are SGHAT and FQDESV (reference sequence).

The chain uses TRBV20-1 and TRBJ1-3; D is unclear. Trimming removed 3 bases at V and 1 base at J, with 16 bases between. The CDR3 is made up of 16 amino acids. Germline assignment: CDR1 DFQATT and CDR2 SNEGSKA (reference sequence). The CDR3 loop is CSASPGGTSSGNTIYF. Here the CDR3 DNA reads TGCAGTGCTAGTCCTGGAGGCACCAGTTCTGGAAACACCATATATTTT.

The chain recombines TRBV3-1 (or the pseudogene TRBV3-2) with TRBJ1-2; D is ambiguous. This CDR3 spans 11 amino acids. Trimming took 5 bases from V and 5 from J, leaving 6 bases between them. Germline V gene sequence: CDR1 LGHDT, CDR2 YNNKEL (reference sequence). The CDR3 loop reads CASSYDYGYTF. CDR3 coding DNA: TGTGCCAGCAGCTATGATTATGGCTACACCTTC.

The chain links TRBV11-2 to TRBJ2-2, with D unclear. CDR1 is SGHAT, CDR2 FQNNGV, per germline. V dropped 8 bases and J dropped 3 bases, with 16 bases sitting between them. The CDR3 has 15 amino acids. CDR3 in DNA: TGTGCCAGCCTCAAGGAACGGCCGGACACCGGGGAGCTGTTTTTT. It encodes CASLKERPDTGELFF.

V gene TRBV20-1 combines with J gene TRBJ1-1; D is ambiguous. V lost 5 bases to trimming and J lost 5 bases, with 9 bases between them. The CDR3 totals 11 residues. In germline, CDR1 is DFQATT, CDR2 SNEGSKA (reference sequence). CDR3: CSAFPATEAFF. CDR3 nucleotides: TGCAGTGCTTTTCCGGCTACTGAAGCTTTCTTT.

The rearrangement uses TRBV27 and TRBJ1-2, with 9 bases that match TRBD1. V trimming: 5 bases; J trimming: 3 bases; junction bases outside the gene matches: 7. This CDR3 is 15 amino acids long. The V gene's germline CDR1 is MNHEY and CDR2 SMNVEV (reference sequence). The CDR3 here is CASSPTGGFDYGYTF. In nucleotides, the CDR3 is TGTGCCAGCAGTCCCACAGGGGGCTTCGACTATGGCTACACCTTC.

This clone was recorded only once. This sequence joins TRBV3-1 (or the pseudogene TRBV3-2) and TRBJ1-3, with a tentative D call TRBD1 (6 bases). The CDR3 sequence is 17 residues long. Germline V gene sequence: CDR1 LGHDT, CDR2 YNNKEL (reference sequence). V lost 4 bases, J lost 2 bases, and 18 bases lay in between. The CDR3 DNA follows: TGTGCCAGCAGCCGATGGCCCCCGAGACAGGCTGGAAACACCATATATTTT. This codes for CASSRWPPRQAGNTIYF.

This clone was found once. The rearrangement joins TRBV14 to TRBJ1-2, with 8 bases matching TRBD1. V dropped 5 bases and J dropped 2; count of bases not matched to a gene: 7. The CDR3 covers 15 residues. Germline V CDR1 and CDR2: SGHDN, FVKESK. The CDR3 is CASSTWTGWNYGYTF. DNA for the CDR3: TGTGCCAGCAGCACGTGGACAGGGTGGAACTATGGCTACACCTTC.

This clone was observed once. This chain connects TRBV14 to TRBJ2-7, with D uncertain. The CDR3 extends over 14 amino acids. Trimming left V 0 bases short and J 6 bases short, with 12 bases between. Per the germline V gene, CDR1 is SGHDN and CDR2 is FVKESK. CDR3 nucleotide sequence: TGTGCCAGCAGCCAAGAGTTATGGTTATTCGAGCAGTACTTC. This codes for CASSQELWLFEQYF.

The chain carries TRBV7-8 and TRBJ2-5; tentatively, D is TRBD2 (5 bases). Germline assignment: CDR1 SGHVS and CDR2 FQNEAQ. V lost 0 bases to trimming and J lost 5 bases, with 19 bases between them. The CDR3 consists of 17 residues. CDR3 amino acids: CASSLARIGRGLETQYF. For the CDR3, the DNA is TGTGCCAGCAGCTTAGCGCGAATCGGCAGAGGGTTGGAGACCCAGTACTTC.